This T cell receptor (beta chain) comes out of a study of blood T cell repertoires in COVID-19. Study-level background: Sites across the United States, Italy and Spain contributed samples from acute and convalescent COVID-19. T cells, B-cell-depleted T cells, or PBMCs provided the cDNA or gDNA that served as material.

Germline CDR1 is MNHNY and CDR2 is SVGAGI (reference sequence). This CDR3 is 14 amino acids long. Unmatched junction bases numbered 7, after V lost 5 bases and J lost 6 bases. Original processing notes: Reference gene primer amplification in the assay estimated nucleated cell counts. The assay was immunoSEQ multiplex PCR, and TCRdb's table has in-frame clones only and misses some. Clone size and the V and J calls come from that table; the DNA yielded D and trimming. The sample consists of approximately 70,000 clones, under 90% of them appearing once. The specimen sequenced was peripheral blood. This chain uses TRBV6-6 with TRBJ2-7; 10 nucleotides line up with TRBD1. The receptor was derived from a man aged 65 to 79 who had recovered from COVID-19. CDR3 loop: CASSETGGHFEQYF. Written as DNA, the CDR3 is TGTGCCAGCAGTGAGACAGGGGGCCATTTCGAGCAGTACTTC.